A selection of T cell receptor beta chains follows, all from one sample in a study of Graves' ophthalmopathy and Graves' hyperthyroidism. Via MiXCR, TCRdb re-called the multiplex PCR reads, giving one row per CDR3 protein. The table has approximately 700,000 distinct CDR3 sequences, 40% seen once. Sequenced sample: peripheral blood. Receptors were obtained from an adult man with Graves' ophthalmopathy. CDR3s include the opening cysteine and the closing phenylalanine or tryptophan. Each record gives: V gene, D gene, clone size, CDR3 length, J gene, CDR3 protein, CDR3 DNA. A D gene is named only where the DNA matches it firmly. Some rows mark clone size as missing; the rest say once, few, many or name a class of expanded clone.

TRBV10-1	TRBD1	NA	13	TRBJ1-2	CAITGTGVHGYTF	TGTGCCATCACTGGGACAGGGGTACATGGCTACACCTTC
TRBV10-1	TRBD1	NA	15	TRBJ2-2	CASSNRQGDTGELFF	TGCGCCAGCAGCAACAGACAGGGGGACACCGGGGAGCTGTTTTTT
TRBV15	TRBD1	NA	16	TRBJ1-6	CATSSQGQGANSPLHF	TGTGCCACCAGCAGCCAGGGACAGGGGGCGAATTCACCCCTCCACTTT
TRBV24-1	NA	NA	13	TRBJ1-5	CASNNEGAQPQHF	TGTGCCAGCAACAACGAAGGTGCCCAGCCCCAGCATTTT
TRBV6-1	NA	NA	15	TRBJ1-2	CASSAKLQENYGYTF	TGTGCCAGCAGTGCCAAATTACAGGAAAACTATGGCTACACCTTC
TRBV9	NA	few	15	TRBJ2-7	CASSVEGTAGYEQYF	TGTGCCAGCAGCGTAGAAGGGACCGCAGGCTACGAGCAGTACTTC
TRBV29-1	NA	many	11	TRBJ1-2	CSVAYGQGYTF	TGCAGCGTGGCGTACGGGCAAGGCTACACCTTC
TRBV20-1	NA	few	15	TRBJ1-6	CSASPPGSYNSPLHF	TGCAGTGCTAGTCCCCCGGGCTCCTATAATTCACCCCTCCACTTT
TRBV2	NA	few	16	TRBJ1-6	CASSPFIGVNNSPLHF	TGTGCCAGCAGCCCTTTTATTGGGGTGAATAATTCACCCCTCCACTTT
TRBV10-3	NA	few	13	TRBJ2-5	CASSNPPRETQYF	TGTGCCAGCAGTAACCCCCCAAGAGAGACCCAGTACTTC
TRBV5-1	TRBD2	few	17	TRBJ2-5	CASSSGLAGGPQETQYF	TGCGCCAGCAGCTCGGGACTAGCGGGAGGGCCACAAGAGACCCAGTACTTC
TRBV25-1	TRBD1	many	14	TRBJ2-7	CASSDQGVLNEQYF	TGTGCCAGCAGTGACCAGGGGGTACTGAACGAGCAGTACTTC
TRBV7-9	NA	NA	15	TRBJ1-4	CASSHRQARTEKLFF	TGTGCCAGCAGCCACCGACAGGCAAGGACTGAAAAACTGTTTTTT
TRBV25-1	NA	NA	14	TRBJ1-6	CASSLTGTDSPLHF	TGTGCCAGCAGCTTAACCGGGACGGATTCACCCCTCCACTTT
TRBV25-1	NA	once	14	TRBJ1-2	CASRALDREYGCTF	NA
TRBV7-9	NA	many	13	TRBJ1-2	CASSSNRNYGYTF	TGTGCCAGCAGCTCTAACAGAAACTATGGCTACACCTTC
TRBV6-1	NA	NA	16	TRBJ1-3	CASSYIQASSGNTIYF	TGTGCCAGCAGTTACATACAGGCGAGCTCTGGAAACACCATATATTTT
TRBV7-9	TRBD2	NA	17	TRBJ2-5	CASSQDIASGGQETQYF	TGCGCCAGCAGCCAAGATATTGCTAGCGGGGGCCAAGAGACCCAGTACTTC
TRBV25-1	NA	NA	15	TRBJ1-2	CASSYSQGTNYGYTF	TGTGCCAGCAGTTACTCTCAGGGGACTAACTATGGCTACACCTTC
TRBV2	NA	NA	15	TRBJ1-4	CASTPSGTKNEKLFF	TGTGCCAGCACCCCCTCCGGGACCAAGAATGAAAAACTGTTTTTT
TRBV9	NA	NA	13	TRBJ2-5	CASSVVSQETRYF	TGTGCCAGCAGCGTAGTATCCCAAGAGACCCGGTACTTC
TRBV7-9	NA	NA	15	TRBJ2-2	CASSPRGIYTGELFF	TGTGCCAGCAGCCCGCGTGGGATATACACCGGGGAGCTGTTTTTT
TRBV7-9	NA	NA	14	TRBJ1-3	CASSPKRSGNTIYF	TGTGCCAGCAGCCCCAAGAGGAGTGGAAACACCATATATTTT
TRBV7-9	NA	many	15	TRBJ2-7	CASSFAGLGSYEQYF	TGTGCCAGCAGCTTTGCCGGACTGGGCTCCTACGAGCAGTACTTC
TRBV7-9	TRBD2	NA	17	TRBJ2-7	CASSQLQGLAIWYEQCF	TGTGCCAGCAGCCAACTTCAAGGACTAGCGATATGGTACGAGCAGTGCTTC
TRBV29-1	TRBD1	few	13	TRBJ1-5	CSASGGSNQPQHF	TGCAGCGCGTCAGGGGGTAGCAATCAGCCCCAGCATTTT
TRBV14	TRBD1	many	14	TRBJ2-7	CASSHRQGRYEQYF	TGTGCCAGCAGCCACAGACAGGGGCGCTACGAGCAGTACTTC
TRBV29-1	NA	many	12	TRBJ1-2	CSVETAIYGYTF	TGCAGCGTTGAGACAGCGATCTATGGCTACACCTTC
TRBV25-1	NA	many	15	TRBJ1-1	CASSEWGTGNTEAFF	TGTGCCAGCAGTGAATGGGGCACTGGGAACACTGAAGCTTTCTTT
TRBV2	NA	few	17	TRBJ1-5	CASMGVRGAYSNQPQHF	TGTGCCAGCATGGGGGTTCGTGGGGCTTATAGCAATCAGCCCCAGCATTTT
TRBV9	TRBD1	few	13	TRBJ1-2	CASSADRGLGYTF	TGTGCCAGCAGCGCGGACAGGGGGCTAGGCTACACCTTC
TRBV2	NA	NA	12	TRBJ2-7	CASRSGIYEQYF	TGTGCCAGCAGGTCAGGAATCTACGAGCAGTACTTC
TRBV20-1	NA	NA	17	TRBJ2-6	CSARDRSRVAGANVLTF	TGCAGTGCTAGAGATCGGTCGCGCGTAGCGGGGGCCAACGTCCTGACTTTC
TRBV7-3	TRBD2	NA	15	TRBJ2-7	CASSQDASGDYEQYF	TGTGCCAGCAGCCAAGATGCTAGCGGGGACTACGAGCAGTACTTC
TRBV9	NA	many	16	TRBJ1-5	CASSAGGTEGNQPQHF	TGTGCCAGCAGCGCAGGTGGGACTGAGGGCAATCAGCCCCAGCATTTT
TRBV19	TRBD1	NA	13	TRBJ1-2	CASVGTGSVGYTF	TGTGCCAGTGTCGGGACAGGCTCAGTCGGCTACACCTTC
TRBV29-1	TRBD1	many	11	TRBJ1-1	CSVEEDRADFF	TGCAGCGTGGAGGAGGACAGGGCGGACTTCTTT
TRBV10-3	NA	NA	14	TRBJ1-2	CASILTLGRYGYTF	TGTGCCAGCATCCTCACGCTGGGCCGCTATGGCTACACCTTC
TRBV2	NA	NA	13	TRBJ1-2	CASSQELLGGYTF	TGTGCCAGCAGCCAAGAACTTTTGGGCGGCTACACCTTC
TRBV7-9	TRBD2	NA	17	TRBJ2-5	CASSLDPTSGSGETRYF	TGTGCCAGCAGCTTGGATCCGACTAGCGGGAGTGGAGAGACCCGGTACTTC
TRBV7-2	TRBD1	NA	15	TRBJ2-7	CASSRTGTGENEQYF	TGTGCCAGCAGCCGAACCGGGACAGGGGAGAACGAGCAGTACTTC
TRBV2	NA	NA	13	TRBJ1-3	CASDTSSGNTIYF	TGTGCTAGTGACACCTCCTCTGGAAACACCATATATTTT
TRBV10-2	NA	NA	16	TRBJ1-4	CASSYSKRKGGEKLFF	TGCGCCAGCAGTTACTCGAAACGGAAAGGGGGTGAAAAACTGTTTTTT